This entry describes one T cell receptor beta chain. Trimming removed 2 bases from V and 6 bases from J, with 17 bases in between. Germline V gene data show CDR1 as SGHTA and CDR2 as FQGTGA. This CDR3 spans 15 amino acids. This sample stems from a study of blood T cell repertoires in COVID-19. On the study more broadly: Sites across the United States, Italy and Spain contributed samples from acute and convalescent COVID-19. T cells, B-cell-depleted T cells, or PBMCs supplied cDNA or gDNA.

Followed longitudinally, the Seattle patients had been enrolled during active infection. Original processing notes: By means of reference gene primer amplification, nucleated cell counts were estimated. Clones were read by immunoSEQ multiplex PCR, and TCRdb kept only the in-frame ones, dropping some. The V and J calls and clone size are taken from that table; D and trimming were inferred from the DNA. The sample lists about 300,000 clones; approximately 84% were seen once. Sequenced material: peripheral blood. This sequence joins TRBV7-3 and TRBJ2-7; weak D call: TRBD2 (6 bases). This TCR came from a human donor with COVID-19, enrolled during active disease. The donor label of this sample is uncertain. The DNA of the CDR3 is TGTGCCAGCAGCTTAGAAATAGCGGAGTCCGGCGAGCAGTACTTC. Its protein is CASSLEIAESGEQYF.